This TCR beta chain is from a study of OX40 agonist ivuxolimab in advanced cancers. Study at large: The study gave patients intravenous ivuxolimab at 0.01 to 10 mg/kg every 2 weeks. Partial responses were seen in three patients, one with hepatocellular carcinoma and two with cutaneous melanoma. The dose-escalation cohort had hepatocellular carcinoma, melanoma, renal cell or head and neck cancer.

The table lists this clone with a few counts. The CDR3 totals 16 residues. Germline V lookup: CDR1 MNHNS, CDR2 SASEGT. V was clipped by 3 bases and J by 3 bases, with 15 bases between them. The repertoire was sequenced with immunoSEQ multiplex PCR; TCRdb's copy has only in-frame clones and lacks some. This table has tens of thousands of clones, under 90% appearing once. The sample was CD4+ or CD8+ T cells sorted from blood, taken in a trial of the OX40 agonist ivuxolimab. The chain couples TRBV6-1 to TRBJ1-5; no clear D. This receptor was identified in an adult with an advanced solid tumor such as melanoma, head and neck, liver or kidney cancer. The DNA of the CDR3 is TGTGCCAGCAGTGACGAATGGACGGCCAACAATCAGCCCCAGCATTTT. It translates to CASSDEWTANNQPQHF.